Shown below are 29 T cell receptor beta chains from a single sample sequenced in a study of OX40 agonist ivuxolimab in advanced cancers. TCRdb's table, derived via immunoSEQ multiplex PCR, lists solely in-frame clones and lacks some. The sample records about 98,000 clones, 85% to 95% being singletons. The sequenced sample was CD4+ or CD8+ T cells sorted from blood, obtained in a trial of the OX40 agonist ivuxolimab. These receptors originate from an adult with an advanced solid tumor such as melanoma, head and neck, liver or kidney cancer.

V is TRBV30 and J is TRBJ1-3, with TRBD1 matching 9 bases. Germline values: CDR1 GTSNPN, CDR2 SVGIG (reference sequence). CDR3 size: 14 residues. V lost 5 bases to trimming and J lost 0 bases; unmatched junction nucleotides: 2. The CDR3 spells CAWDRGTSGNTIYF. CDR3 sequence (DNA): TGTGCCTGGGACAGGGGGACCTCTGGAAACACCATATATTTT.

This chain links TRBV4-1 with TRBJ1-5; D is unresolved. Between the trimmed V and J ends, which lost 2 bases and 0 bases, there was a span of 17 bases. Per germline, CDR1 MGHRA and CDR2 YSYEKL. This CDR3 comprises 18 residues. CDR3 protein: CASSQSPYSSNSNQPQHF. In DNA form, the CDR3 reads TGCGCCAGCAGCCAAAGCCCCTATTCTAGCAATAGCAATCAGCCCCAGCATTTT.

The genes are TRBV5-8 and TRBJ1-5; perhaps TRBD1 as D (6 bases). This CDR3 has 15 amino acids. Germline loops: CDR1 SGHTS, CDR2 YDEGEE. Trimming took off 6 bases at V and 6 bases at J, with 19 bases between the two ends. The CDR3 sequence is CASTLDPEGGQPQHF. CDR3 in DNA: TGTGCCAGCACCCTAGATCCGGAGGGGGGTCAGCCCCAGCATTTT.

The chain carries TRBV5-1 and TRBJ2-1, with 13 bases identical to TRBD2. Germline lookup yields CDR1 SGHRS and CDR2 YFSETQ. With 4 bases clipped from V and 10 bases from J, the junction kept 5 bases outside the gene matches. The CDR3 has 14 residues. CDR3 amino acids: CASSVGTSGVEQFF. The DNA for the CDR3 is TGCGCCAGCAGCGTCGGGACTAGCGGGGTGGAGCAGTTCTTC.

The chain recombines TRBV18 with TRBJ2-3; weak D call: TRBD2 (6 bases). Germline assignment: CDR1 KGHSH and CDR2 LQKENI. The ends were cut back, 6 bases at V and 0 bases at J, with 7 bases in the middle. The CDR3 length is 13 residues. This CDR3 reads CASSGGSTDTQYF. The CDR3 coding sequence is TGTGCCAGCTCGGGAGGTAGCACAGATACGCAGTATTTT. Complete variable domain (other parts from reference TRBV18 and TRBJ2-3): NAGVMQNPRHLVRRRGQEARLRCSPMKGHSHVYWYRQLPEEGLKFMVYLQKENIIDESGMPKERFSAEFPKEGPSILRIQQVVRGDSAAYFCASSGGSTDTQYFGPGTRLTVL.

The V call is TRBV6-5, the J call TRBJ2-3; D remains ambiguous. The CDR3 extends over 15 amino acids. CDR1 is MNHEY, CDR2 SVGAGI, per germline. Between the trimmed V and J ends, which lost 4 bases and 0 bases, there was a span of 11 bases. The CDR3 protein is CASSSPFGSTDTQYF. As DNA, the CDR3 is TGTGCCAGCAGTTCCCCCTTCGGTAGCACAGATACGCAGTATTTT.

The rearrangement uses TRBV18 and TRBJ1-3, with 9 bases identical to TRBD1. J gave up 6 bases and V 5 bases, and 8 bases lay outside the gene matches. Germline values: CDR1 KGHSH, CDR2 LQKENI. This CDR3 is built from 15 residues. The CDR3 region has the DNA TGTGCCAGCTCATCCTCGACAGGGGGTGAAAACACCATATATTTT. It specifies CASSSSTGGENTIYF.

The chain carries TRBV5-4 and TRBJ1-1; D unresolved. V dropped 4 bases and J dropped 3 bases, with 22 bases sitting between them. This CDR3 is built from 17 residues. Per germline, CDR1 SGHNT and CDR2 YYREEE (reference sequence). CDR3 in amino acids: CASSVEAALSRHTEAFF. Here the CDR3 DNA reads TGTGCCAGCAGCGTAGAGGCCGCCCTCAGTCGGCACACTGAAGCTTTCTTT.

The chain couples TRBV4-2 to TRBJ1-1; D perhaps matches TRBD1 (5 bases). V gave up 1 base and J gave up 1 base, with 10 bases separating them. CDR1 LGHNA and CDR2 YNFKEQ come from the germline V gene. The CDR3 runs 15 residues. DNA of the CDR3: TGTGCCAGCAGCCAAGCGGGGCAGTGGAACACTGAAGCTTTCTTT. It translates to CASSQAGQWNTEAFF.

The chain joins TRBV2 to TRBJ1-2; D might be TRBD1 (6 bases). There are 14 residues in the CDR3. Germline CDR1 is SNHLY and CDR2 is FYNNEI. Trimming removed 8 bases from V and 3 bases from J, with 16 bases in between. CDR3 region: CASPGADRDYGYTF. The CDR3 coding sequence is TGTGCCAGCCCCGGGGCGGACAGAGACTATGGCTACACCTTC.

CDR3 in DNA: TGTGCCAGCAGCTTAGGTCGCATGCCACGGGAGACCCAGTACTTC. It yields the protein CASSLGRMPRETQYF. The J gene is TRBJ2-5, the V gene TRBV7-8; D unresolved. This CDR3 contains 15 residues. Germline CDR1 SGHVS, CDR2 FQNEAQ. V lost 1 base, J lost 5 bases, and 14 bases lay in between.

The rearrangement joins TRBV6-4 to TRBJ1-5, with D unresolved. Per the germline V gene, CDR1 is MRHNA and CDR2 is SNTAGT. The CDR3 has 13 residues. V lost 4 bases to trimming and J lost 7 bases, with 11 bases between them. The CDR3 DNA reads as TGTGCCAGCAGTGTAAGGCATGGGCAGCCCCAGCATTTT. This translates into CASSVRHGQPQHF.

The chain joins TRBV30 to TRBJ2-2; D unclear. CDR1 is GTSNPN and CDR2 is SVGIG in the germline V gene (reference sequence). Trimming removed 3 bases from V and 4 bases from J, with 12 bases in between. CDR3 length: 14 amino acids. This CDR3 reads CAWRRISGTGELFF. The CDR3 DNA follows: TGTGCCTGGAGAAGGATATCGGGCACCGGGGAGCTGTTTTTT.

V usage is TRBV5-6 and J usage is TRBJ1-5, with a weak D call TRBD1 (6 bases). This CDR3 has 15 residues. The germline CDR1 and CDR2 sequences are SGHDT and YYEEEE. Trimming took off 1 base at V and 3 bases at J, with 11 bases between the two ends. DNA of the CDR3: TGTGCCAGCAGCTTGTTCGGACAGTTCAATCAGCCCCAGCATTTT. It is translated as CASSLFGQFNQPQHF.

V gene TRBV28 combines with J gene TRBJ1-4; D possibly corresponds to TRBD1 (6 bases). The CDR3 covers 14 residues. Germline V CDR1 and CDR2: MDHEN, SYDVKM. Trimming left V 3 bases short and J 7 bases short, with 12 bases between. The CDR3 protein is CASSFAEGGEKLFF. The CDR3, as DNA: TGTGCCAGCAGTTTTGCAGAGGGGGGTGAAAAACTGTTTTTT.

This chain links TRBV6-5 with TRBJ1-4, with D unresolved. CDR3 length: 14 amino acids. V lost 2 bases, J lost 0 bases, and 4 bases lay in between. Germline CDR1 MNHEY, CDR2 SVGAGI. The CDR3 sequence is CASSYVSTNEKLFF. In DNA, the CDR3 is TGTGCCAGCAGTTACGTATCAACTAATGAAAAACTGTTTTTT.

J is TRBJ1-3 and V is TRBV28; no clear D gene. Trimming shortened V by 7 bases and J by 5 bases, and 12 bases separated the two germline ends. The CDR3 contains 13 residues. In germline, CDR1 is MDHEN, CDR2 SYDVKM. The DNA of the CDR3 is TGTGCCAGCATGGAGTCGCAACGAAACACCATATATTTT. Translating gives CASMESQRNTIYF. The variable domain in full, with the rest retrieved from reference TRBV28 and TRBJ1-3, is DVKVTQSSRYLVKRTGEKVFLECVQDMDHENMFWYRQDPGLGLRLIYFSYDVKMKEKGDIPEGYSVSREKKERFSLILESASTNQTSMYLCASMESQRNTIYFGEGSWLTVV.

The chain is built from TRBV5-1 and TRBJ1-4; D is unresolved. Trimming stripped 4 bases from V and 4 bases from J, with 11 bases between. Germline lookup yields CDR1 SGHRS and CDR2 YFSETQ. The CDR3 consists of 14 residues. The CDR3 DNA is TGCGCCAGCAGCGACGGGCGGAGTAATGAAAAACTGTTTTTT. It codes for CASSDGRSNEKLFF.

This rearrangement joins TRBV6-6 to TRBJ2-7; D is perhaps TRBD1 (6 bases). This CDR3 region has 14 residues. Per germline, CDR1 MNHNY and CDR2 SVGAGI (reference sequence). Trimming removed 0 bases at V and 0 bases at J, with 6 bases between. This chain's CDR3 is CASSYSQGSYEQYF. For the CDR3, the DNA is TGTGCCAGCAGTTACTCACAGGGCTCCTACGAGCAGTACTTC.

J is TRBJ1-2 and V is TRBV30, with D perhaps matching TRBD1 (5 bases). CDR1 and CDR2 (germline): GTSNPN, SVGIG (reference sequence). This CDR3 contains 16 residues. With 2 bases removed from V and 1 base from J, the gap between germline ends came to 17 bases. In DNA, the CDR3 is TGTGCCTGGAGTTTCCGGGGCGGCAGGGATAACTATGGCTACACCTTC. Translation gives CAWSFRGGRDNYGYTF.

This CDR3 is CAWMGEVIYTF. The CDR3 DNA is TGTGCCTGGATGGGTGAAGTTATCTACACCTTC. This chain uses TRBV30 with TRBJ1-2, with no clear D. The CDR3 runs to 11 residues. Germline lookup yields CDR1 GTSNPN and CDR2 SVGIG (reference sequence). The V end lost 4 bases, the J end lost 10 bases, and 13 bases lay between the germline ends.

The chain employs TRBV28 and TRBJ1-2; 10 positions agree with TRBD1. Losses at the gene ends were 2 bases for V and 8 bases for J; bases not matched to a gene: 11. Germline CDR1 MDHEN, CDR2 SYDVKM. This CDR3 is 16 amino acids long. CDR3 region: CASSLPAGTGVPGYTF. CDR3 in DNA: TGTGCCAGCAGTTTACCCGCCGGGACAGGGGTGCCGGGCTACACCTTC.

This chain links TRBV19 with TRBJ2-1, with D possibly being TRBD2 (6 bases). V was pared by 2 bases and J by 7 bases, with 15 bases between. CDR3 size: 15 residues. Germline V gene sequence: CDR1 LNHDA, CDR2 SQIVND (reference sequence). The CDR3 nucleotides read TGTGCCAGTAGTATAAGCGGACTAACTAGGAATGAGCAGTTCTTC. It yields the protein CASSISGLTRNEQFF.

CDR3 sequence: CASSDTSGNTIYF. In DNA form, the CDR3 reads TGTGCCAGCAGTGACACCTCCGGAAACACCATATATTTT. The chain joins TRBV25-1 to TRBJ1-3; D gene unclear. The germline CDR1 and CDR2 sequences are MGHDK and SYGVNS. CDR3 length: 13 amino acids. V was trimmed by 3 bases and J by 4 bases, leaving 7 bases between them.

The gene calls are TRBV7-8 and TRBJ2-1, with 7 nucleotides matching TRBD2. Losses at the gene ends were 2 bases for V and 5 bases for J; bases not matched to a gene: 3. The CDR3 is 14 residues long. Germline V gene lookup returns CDR1 SGHVS and CDR2 FQNEAQ. DNA of the CDR3: TGTGCCAGCAGCTTAACTAGCGTTGACAATGAGCAGTTCTTC. Protein sequence: CASSLTSVDNEQFF.

The chain couples TRBV6-5 to TRBJ2-1, with D possibly being TRBD2 (6 bases). V was trimmed by 2 bases and J by 6 bases, leaving 14 bases between them. Germline V CDR1 and CDR2: MNHEY, SVGAGI. The CDR3 contains 15 residues. Here the CDR3 reads CASSYAGLGSNEQFF. DNA of the CDR3: TGTGCCAGCAGTTACGCGGGCCTCGGGAGCAATGAGCAGTTCTTC.

The chain combines TRBV6-5 with TRBJ2-5; D unclear. Germline V lookup: CDR1 MNHEY, CDR2 SVGAGI. The V end lost 6 bases, the J end lost 5 bases, and 7 bases lay between the germline ends. The CDR3 contains 11 residues. CDR3 DNA: TGTGCCAGCAGGGCTTGGGAGACCCAGTACTTC. Translating it yields CASRAWETQYF.

The chain has TRBV7-2 and TRBJ1-5; TRBD1 might be the D (6 bases). V lost 5 bases to trimming and J lost 7 bases, with 9 bases between them. Germline CDR1 is SGHTA and CDR2 is FQGNSA. This CDR3 has 12 amino acids. CDR3: CASSLQGQPQHF. The CDR3 DNA is TGTGCCAGCAGCCTACAGGGACAGCCCCAGCATTTT. The whole variable domain, filled in from reference TRBV7-2 and TRBJ1-5, reads GAGVSQSPSNKVTEKGKDVELRCDPISGHTALYWYRQSLGQGLEFLIYFQGNSAPDKSGLPSDRFSAERTGGSVSTLTIQRTQQEDSAVYLCASSLQGQPQHFGDGTRLSIL.

The rearrangement joins TRBV7-9 to TRBJ2-1; maybe TRBD1 (6 bases). This CDR3 region has 17 residues. V lost 1 base and J lost 2, with 15 bases in between. The V gene's germline CDR1 is SEHNR and CDR2 FQNEAQ (reference sequence). CDR3 in amino acids: CASSLGAGRGPYNEQFF. The CDR3 DNA reads as TGTGCCAGCAGCTTAGGGGCGGGCAGGGGTCCCTACAATGAGCAGTTCTTC. The full variable domain, completed using reference TRBV7-9 and TRBJ2-1, is DTGVSQNPRHKITKRGQNVTFRCDPISEHNRLYWYRQTLGQGPEFLTYFQNEAQLEKSRLLSDRFSAERPKGSFSTLEIQRTEQGDSAMYLCASSLGAGRGPYNEQFFGPGTRLTVL.